These 2 T cell receptor beta chains share one sample of origin, sequenced in a study of T cells in Graves' hyperthyroidism and ophthalmopathy. The TCR beta CDR3 regions underwent amplification using RNA transcripts as the source. HTBI primers were the set used in a first-round RT-PCR of the TCR CDR3. In TCRdb, the multiplex PCR reads were re-called with MiXCR into one record per CDR3 protein. The table includes 450,000 to 650,000 distinct CDR3 sequences, approximately 17% detected once. Sequenced: blood. The receptors stem from a woman in her late teens or twenties with Graves' ophthalmopathy.

The V and J genes are TRBV20-1 and TRBJ2-3; D call uncertain. V lost 6 bases and J lost 0, with 10 bases in between. Germline CDR1 DFQATT, CDR2 SNEGSKA (reference sequence). The CDR3 is 13 residues long. The CDR3 protein is CSAERRSTDTQYF. DNA for the CDR3: TGCAGTGCAGAGCGCAGGAGCACAGATACGCAGTATTTT.

This clonotype was detected many times. CDR3 nucleotide sequence: TGTGCCAGCAGCCAAGAGCACAGTCTAAACACCGGGGAGCTGTTTTTT. Protein: CASSQEHSLNTGELFF. The chain uses TRBV3-1 and TRBJ2-2; no clear D gene. Germline V CDR1 and CDR2: LGHDT, YNNKEL (reference sequence). Trimming pared 0 bases from V and 2 bases from J, leaving 10 bases between. This CDR3 is 16 amino acids long.